This TCR beta chain was captured by sequencing in a study of T cells after posttransplantation cyclophosphamide. Findings and caveats of the study: Recipient CMV seropositivity and CMV reactivation strongly tracked TRB clonality. Later blood repertoires were often dominated by clones from the donor CD8+ memory compartment. Skin or GI-infiltrating T cells shared few TRB sequences with blood.

Trimming removed 3 bases from V and 7 bases from J; junction bases left unmatched: 8. This CDR3 is built from 14 residues. Per germline, CDR1 SGHTA and CDR2 FQGNSA. The protocol was immunoSEQ multiplex PCR, while the TCRdb copy is restricted to in-frame clones and leaves out a portion. The table includes 11,000 or so clones, 75% to 95% detected once. This clone occurred a few times. The antigen is undetermined. Treatment was busulfan-fludarabine conditioning, a marrow graft, and cyclophosphamide on days +3 and +4. The specimen was PBMCs, collected after allogeneic stem cell transplant with posttransplant cyclophosphamide. The receptor's source is a female patient in her 30s who received an allogeneic stem cell transplant from an unrelated donor, was CMV-positive, and had no GVHD. A subset of T cells may come from the graft donor. The chain links TRBV7-2 to TRBJ2-5; TRBD1 matches at 7 bases. DNA of the CDR3: TGTGCCAGCAGCTTGAGGACAGGTGGTATGACCCAGTACTTC. Residues: CASSLRTGGMTQYF. Filled out from reference TRBV7-2 and TRBJ2-5, the complete variable domain reads GAGVSQSPSNKVTEKGKDVELRCDPISGHTALYWYRQSLGQGLEFLIYFQGNSAPDKSGLPSDRFSAERTGGSVSTLTIQRTQQEDSAVYLCASSLRTGGMTQYFGPGTRLLVL.